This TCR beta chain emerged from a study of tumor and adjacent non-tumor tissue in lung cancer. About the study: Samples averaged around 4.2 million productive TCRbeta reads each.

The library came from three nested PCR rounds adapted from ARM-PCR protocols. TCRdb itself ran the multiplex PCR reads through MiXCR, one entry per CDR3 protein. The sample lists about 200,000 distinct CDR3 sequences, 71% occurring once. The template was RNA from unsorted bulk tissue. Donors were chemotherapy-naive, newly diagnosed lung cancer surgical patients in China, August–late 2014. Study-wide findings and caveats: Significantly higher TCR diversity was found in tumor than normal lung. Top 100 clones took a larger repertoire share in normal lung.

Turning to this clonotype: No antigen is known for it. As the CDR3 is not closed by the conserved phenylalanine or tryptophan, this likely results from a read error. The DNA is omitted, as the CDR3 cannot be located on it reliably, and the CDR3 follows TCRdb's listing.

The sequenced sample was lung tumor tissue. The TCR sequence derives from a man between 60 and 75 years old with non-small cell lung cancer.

CDR3 loop: CTSSGLQGSPPHS. The chain uses TRBV6-1 and TRBJ1-6. CDR1 and CDR2 (germline): MNHNS, SASEGT. The CDR3 spans 13 amino acids, including both terminal residues.